There are a few counts of the clone carrying this TCR beta chain. CDR3 length equals 14 residues. V shed 8 bases and J 4 bases; nucleotides not matched to a gene: 5. Germline V gives CDR1 SEHNR, CDR2 FQNEAQ (reference sequence). This specimen belongs to a study of blood T cell repertoires in COVID-19. Study in general: Whether acute or convalescent, the COVID-19 samples came from the United States, Italy and Spain. Sources were T cells, B-cell-depleted T cells, or PBMCs; the material itself was cDNA or gDNA.

Authors' methods: Amplification from reference gene primers served as the basis for estimated nucleated cell counts. Here immunoSEQ multiplex PCR was the method, and the copy in TCRdb shows in-frame clones only, minus some. V, J and clone size were drawn from that table, and D and trimming were deduced from the DNA. Of 180,000 or so clones listed, 80% to 90% are singletons. This clonotype was obtained from a woman in her fifties or sixties with COVID-19, enrolled during active disease. V usage is TRBV7-9 and J usage is TRBJ1-3; TRBD1 aligns across 10 bases. Sequenced: peripheral blood. The CDR3 DNA sequence: TGTGCCAGCCAGACAGGGGGCTTAGGAAACACCATATATTTT. Protein sequence: CASQTGGLGNTIYF.